This T cell receptor (beta chain) was captured by sequencing in a study of blood T cells in healthy people across ages. Study findings and constraints: More naive CD4+ cells and higher diversity were found in long-lived than in aged donors. Because donor CMV status was unknown, expanded clonotype changes were possibly confounded.

For the second PCR, which ran for about 6 to 12 cycles, a sample-barcoded 5' primer and a J-beta primer mix were used. A template-switch adaptor that had 12 random nucleotides put a tag on each cDNA molecule. TCRdb reprocessed the 5' RACE reads via MiXCR and lists one record per CDR3 protein. The sample shows over a million distinct CDR3 sequences, 59% of them seen only once. This clonotype has just a few counts. Its specificity is unknown. Deletions cut 2 bases from V and 1 base from J, with 9 bases between. The CDR3 loop spans 15 amino acids. Germline lookup yields CDR1 MNHEY and CDR2 SMNVEV (reference sequence).

The sample taken for sequencing was blood. The sequence derives from a man aged 18 to 30 in good health. This chain joins TRBV27 and TRBJ2-1; the D is unclear. This CDR3 is CASSLTANSYNEQFF. In DNA, the CDR3 is TGTGCCAGCAGTTTAACGGCGAATTCCTACAATGAGCAGTTCTTC.